This T cell receptor (beta chain) emerged from a study of graft-versus-host responses after intestinal transplantation. Study summary: As for transplant type, recipients had multivisceral, liver-intestinal, or isolated intestinal grafts.

This CDR3 has 14 residues. In regard to this clone: Its matching antigen is unknown.

Generated by immunoSEQ multiplex PCR, the TCRdb table keeps only in-frame clones and is missing some. Among 65,000 to 90,000 clones listed, roughly 92% were seen once. Sequenced material: unstimulated CD8+ T cells sorted from spleen or lymph node cells, taken before transplant. The chain recombines TRBV21-1 with TRBJ1-2. TRBV21-1 is a pseudogene segment. The sequence was collected from a human donor who was the organ donor for an intestinal transplant. The chain's CDR3 is CASSTPGTLYGYTF. CDR3 sequence (DNA): TGTGCCAGCAGCACTCCCGGGACTCTCTATGGCTACACCTTC.